The source of this T cell receptor (beta chain) is a study of cytomegalovirus exposure and HLA in healthy donors. The PCR employed 60 Vbeta primers together with 13 Jbeta primers. TCRdb's copy holds only in-frame clones and misses some; the assay was immunoSEQ multiplex PCR. This sample has fewer than 250,000 clones, with less than 85% found just once. Per germline, CDR1 MGHRA and CDR2 YSYEKL. The length of the CDR3 is 15 residues. Trimming cost V 4 bases and J 13 bases; bases outside gene matches: 16. The clonotype was recovered from a man aged 18 to 30 in good health and CMV-seronegative. The sequenced sample consisted of PBMCs. The rearrangement joins TRBV4-1 to TRBJ2-5, with 9 bases matching TRBD1. CDR3 bases: TGCGCCAGCAGCCTGTCCGGGACAGGGACCGTACCGCGGTACTTC. It encodes CASSLSGTGTVPRYF.